The 25 T cell receptor beta chains below all came from one sample that was sequenced in a study of molecular identifiers for immune sequencing clone quantification. TCRdb analysed the PCR reads with MiXCR anew, one entry per CDR3 protein. Here the sample spans 90,000 to 120,000 distinct CDR3 sequences, roughly a third being singletons. The sequencing sample was made of naive CD8+ T cells from blood, with Jurkat cell RNA spiked in. Sample subset: FACS-sorted CD8+CD4-CCR7+CD45RA+ naive T cells. The origin of the receptors is a human donor in good health. Some libraries in this study had Jurkat cell RNA spiked in.

The CDR3 sequence: CASSWTGGNQPQHF. The DNA for the CDR3 is TGTGCCAGCAGCTGGACAGGGGGCAATCAGCCCCAGCATTTT. The rearrangement links TRBV28 to TRBJ1-5; 9 bases are a match to TRBD1. V dropped 6 bases and J dropped 2; count of bases not matched to a gene: 2. The CDR3 loop spans 14 amino acids. The germline V gene encodes CDR1 MDHEN and CDR2 SYDVKM.

The V call is TRBV4-2, the J call TRBJ2-1, with D perhaps matching TRBD1 (6 bases). The CDR3 has 15 residues. Trimming stripped 0 bases from V and 7 bases from J, with 13 bases between. Germline assignment: CDR1 LGHNA and CDR2 YNFKEQ. CDR3 protein: CASSQDNQGRNEQFF. CDR3 in DNA: TGTGCCAGCAGCCAAGATAATCAGGGGCGGAATGAGCAGTTCTTC.

A word on this clonotype: A much larger clone differs by one base, so this may be a read error. The chain uses TRBV2 and TRBJ1-1; a weak D match, TRBD1 (5 bases). The CDR3 is 12 residues long. In germline, CDR1 is SNHLY, CDR2 FYNNEI. CDR3 region: CASSEGGSEAIF. CDR3 coding DNA: TGTGCCAGCAGTGAAGGGGGGTCTGAAGCTATCTTT.

This clonotype was observed at least ten times. V gene TRBV9 combines with J gene TRBJ2-3, with D hard to call. This CDR3 is 14 amino acids long. CDR1 and CDR2 from the germline V gene are SGDLS and YYNGEE. The ends were cut back, 4 bases at V and 4 bases at J, with 13 bases in the middle. The CDR3, as DNA: TGTGCCAGCAGCCCCCCCGAGTTGGCAGATACGCAGTATTTT. Its translation is CASSPPELADTQYF.

This clonotype was seen at least ten times. J is TRBJ2-1 and V is TRBV28, with TRBD2 matching 12 bases. Germline V gives CDR1 MDHEN, CDR2 SYDVKM. There are 14 residues in the CDR3. V was clipped by 6 bases and J by 14 bases; unmatched bases: 11. The CDR3 spells CASSLRSSGRAEFF. CDR3 bases: TGTGCCAGCAGCTTACGGTCTAGCGGGAGGGCCGAGTTCTTC.

The table lists this clonotype with many counts. The rearrangement uses TRBV11-3 and TRBJ2-5; D may be TRBD1 (6 bases). Trimming left V 5 bases short and J 2 bases short, with 12 bases between. Germline V gene lookup returns CDR1 SGHNT and CDR2 YENEEA. The CDR3 totals 14 residues. The DNA of the CDR3 is TGTGCCAGCAGCACCCGACAGGAGCAAGAGACCCAGTACTTC. Translation gives CASSTRQEQETQYF.

This clonotype was seen many times. V gene TRBV2 combines with J gene TRBJ2-7; D may be TRBD1 (6 bases). Deletions cut 1 base from V and 3 bases from J, with 7 bases between. There are 13 residues in the CDR3. Germline assignment: CDR1 SNHLY and CDR2 FYNNEI. Here the CDR3 reads CASSEGGHYEQYF. CDR3 DNA: TGTGCCAGCAGTGAAGGGGGGCACTACGAGCAGTACTTC.

This clonotype was counted between two and nine times. The rearrangement links TRBV19 to TRBJ2-7; D might be TRBD1 or TRBD2, each matching 5 bases. The CDR3 sequence is 15 residues long. Germline values: CDR1 LNHDA, CDR2 SQIVND (reference sequence). The germline V and J ends were trimmed by 6 bases and 2 bases, with 17 bases remaining between them. The CDR3 here is CASSLAPGTTYEQYF. The CDR3 DNA reads as TGTGCCAGTAGCCTCGCGCCTGGGACCACCTACGAGCAGTACTTC.

This chain connects TRBV2 to TRBJ2-4; D perhaps matches TRBD2 (6 bases). In germline, CDR1 is SNHLY, CDR2 FYNNEI. The CDR3 consists of 17 residues. Deletions cut 3 bases from V and 8 bases from J, with 23 bases between. CDR3 DNA sequence: TGTGCCAGCAGTGAGTCACCAGCGGGCCCGCCCGGGGACATTCAGTACTTC. Translating it yields CASSESPAGPPGDIQYF. The variable domain in full, with the rest retrieved from reference TRBV2 and TRBJ2-4, is EPEVTQTPSHQVTQMGQEVILRCVPISNHLYFYWYRQILGQKVEFLVSFYNNEISEKSEIFDDQFSVERPDGSNFTLKIRSTKLEDSAMYFCASSESPAGPPGDIQYFGAGTRLSVL.

This clonotype was counted only a few times. CDR3 sequence: CASSPGYRGETDTQYF. The CDR3 DNA reads TGTGCCAGCAGTCCCGGGTACAGGGGCGAGACAGATACGCAGTATTTT. The chain combines TRBV28 with TRBJ2-3, with 7 nucleotides matching TRBD1. With 5 bases clipped from V and 3 bases from J, the junction kept 11 bases outside the gene matches. The CDR3 covers 16 residues. Germline V CDR1 and CDR2: MDHEN, SYDVKM.

Ten or more counts support this clonotype. The J gene is TRBJ1-1, the V gene TRBV6-1; D unresolved. There are 13 residues in the CDR3. The germline V gene encodes CDR1 MNHNS and CDR2 SASEGT. Trimming shortened V by 7 bases and J by 1 base, and 10 bases separated the two germline ends. CDR3 amino acids: CASTLGENTEAFF. The CDR3, as DNA: TGTGCCAGCACCCTGGGAGAGAACACTGAAGCTTTCTTT.

In this sample, this clonotype turned up a few times. The rearrangement links TRBV5-6 to TRBJ2-7; 7 nucleotides agree with TRBD1. With 0 bases clipped from V and 3 bases from J, the junction kept 12 bases outside the gene matches. In germline, CDR1 is SGHDT, CDR2 YYEEEE. CDR3 length equals 17 residues. The CDR3 sequence: CASSLDFMTGPYYEQYF. CDR3 nucleotides: TGTGCCAGCAGCTTGGATTTTATGACAGGGCCCTACTACGAGCAGTACTTC.

In this sample, this clonotype turned up a few times. The chain has TRBV28 and TRBJ2-3; 8 bases align to TRBD2. Germline CDR1 and CDR2: MDHEN and SYDVKM. The CDR3 runs to 16 residues. The junction had 9 bases not matched to a gene; V was cut back by 6 bases and J by 1 base. This CDR3 is CASRDWTSSRTDTQYF. The CDR3, as DNA: TGTGCCAGCAGAGACTGGACTAGCAGCCGCACAGATACGCAGTATTTT.

The CDR3 DNA reads as TGTGCCAGCAGCTTAATTCCTAGCGGGGCTTTGTACTTC. Residues: CASSLIPSGALYF. V gene TRBV7-3 combines with J gene TRBJ2-7, with TRBD2 identical over 9 bases. The V gene's germline CDR1 is SGHTA and CDR2 FQGTGA. The CDR3 has 13 amino acids. Trimming removed 1 base from V and 12 bases from J; junction bases left unmatched: 7.

V and J are TRBV14 and TRBJ2-7; no reliable D call. V was pared by 3 bases and J by 9 bases, with 15 bases between. The CDR3 extends over 13 amino acids. Germline loops: CDR1 SGHDN, CDR2 FVKESK. CDR3 in amino acids: CASSHRTTVLQYF. CDR3 bases: TGTGCCAGCAGCCATCGGACGACGGTATTGCAGTACTTC.

A note on this clonotype: It may be a read error: a sequence one base away is much more abundant. This chain uses TRBV5-3 with TRBJ2-2, with TRBD1 identical over 7 bases. TRBV5-3 has ORF status, its function being uncertain. This CDR3 contains 15 residues. CDR3 sequence (DNA): TGTGCCAGCAGCTCTGGAACAGGGGTCACCGGGGAGCCGTTTTTT. Translation gives CASSSGTGVTGEPFF.

As to this clonotype: The junction departs from germline at one end; a sequencing error may be responsible. The rearrangement links TRBV5-6 to TRBJ1-5; 9 bases are a match to TRBD1. Germline V lookup: CDR1 SGHDT, CDR2 YYEEEE. This CDR3 comprises 14 residues. For the CDR3, the DNA is TGTGCCAGCTGCCCCGGGACAGGGATTGGGCCCCAGCGTTTT. It yields the protein CASCPGTGIGPQRF.

This clonotype came up a few times. The rearrangement joins TRBV5-6 to TRBJ2-7; 9 nucleotides align to TRBD1. The CDR3 loop spans 14 amino acids. CDR1 and CDR2 (germline): SGHDT, YYEEEE. Unmatched junction bases numbered 2, after V lost 0 bases and J lost 4 bases. The CDR3 DNA sequence: TGTGCCAGCAGCTTGGGGACAGGGGTTTACGAGCAGTACTTC. Its protein product is CASSLGTGVYEQYF.

The V call is TRBV2, the J call TRBJ2-2, with TRBD1 matching over 8 bases. Germline CDR1 reads SNHLY; CDR2 reads FYNNEI. This CDR3 has 17 residues. V gave up 2 bases and J gave up 4 bases; unmatched junction bases: 9. As DNA, the CDR3 is TGTGCCAGCAGTGAACCACGGACAGGGCTGATCACCGGGGAGCTGTTTTTT. Protein product: CASSEPRTGLITGELFF.

Of note for this clonotype: The CDR3 end shows no conserved phenylalanine or tryptophan, and so a read error is likely. The chain couples TRBV28 to TRBJ2-3; D might be TRBD2 (6 bases). From germline, CDR1 is MDHEN and CDR2 SYDVKM. V lost 4 bases, J lost 0 bases, and 26 bases lay in between. The CDR3 extends over 20 amino acids. CDR3 region: CASSSNLGAVAETSTDTQYL. Here the CDR3 DNA reads TGTGCCAGCAGTTCAAACCTCGGGGCGGTAGCGGAGACTAGCACAGATACGCAGTATCTT.

CDR3: CASSVARTHNYGYTF. In DNA form, the CDR3 reads TGTGCCAGCAGCGTAGCTCGGACGCATAACTATGGCTACACCTTC. V usage is TRBV9 and J usage is TRBJ1-2; unclear D gene. The CDR3 covers 15 residues. V lost 0 bases to trimming and J lost 1 base, with 10 bases between them. CDR1 is SGDLS, CDR2 YYNGEE, per germline.

Comments on this clonotype: Possible read error: a much larger clone is one base away. The chain employs TRBV7-9 and TRBJ2-4; the D is unclear. V lost 2 bases, J lost 1 base, and 9 bases lay in between. The germline gives CDR1 SEHNR, CDR2 FQNEAQ (reference sequence). The CDR3 extends over 15 amino acids. In DNA, the CDR3 is TGTGCCAGCAGCTTAAAGGGAAACGCCAAAAACATTCAGTACTTC. It specifies CASSLKGNAKNIQYF.

This clonotype has more than one count but fewer than ten. The chain is built from TRBV14 and TRBJ1-1; D gene unclear. CDR3 length: 12 residues. V lost 3 bases and J lost 3, with 5 bases in between. Per the germline V gene, CDR1 is SGHDN and CDR2 is FVKESK. CDR3 bases: TGTGCCAGCAGCCACGGCGACACTGAAGCTTTCTTT. It yields the protein CASSHGDTEAFF.

This clonotype was seen more than once but under ten times. The chain is built from TRBV4-1 and TRBJ2-5, with 10 bases matching TRBD1. The CDR3 extends over 16 amino acids. After removal of 1 base from V and 5 bases from J, the junction contained 7 bases not matched to a gene. CDR1 is MGHRA, CDR2 YSYEKL, per germline. Written as DNA, the CDR3 is TGCGCCAGCAGCCAAGTGAGACAGGGGGCTCGCGAGACCCAGTACTTC. Its protein is CASSQVRQGARETQYF.

In its sample, this clonotype was seen a few times. The V call is TRBV27, the J call TRBJ2-1; 11 bases align to TRBD2. V trimming: 2 bases; J trimming: 8 bases; junction bases outside the gene matches: 5. Germline V lookup: CDR1 MNHEY, CDR2 SMNVEV (reference sequence). CDR3 length equals 15 residues. CDR3 residues: CASSLVLAGVYEQFF. The CDR3 coding sequence is TGTGCCAGCAGTTTAGTACTAGCGGGAGTGTATGAGCAGTTCTTC.